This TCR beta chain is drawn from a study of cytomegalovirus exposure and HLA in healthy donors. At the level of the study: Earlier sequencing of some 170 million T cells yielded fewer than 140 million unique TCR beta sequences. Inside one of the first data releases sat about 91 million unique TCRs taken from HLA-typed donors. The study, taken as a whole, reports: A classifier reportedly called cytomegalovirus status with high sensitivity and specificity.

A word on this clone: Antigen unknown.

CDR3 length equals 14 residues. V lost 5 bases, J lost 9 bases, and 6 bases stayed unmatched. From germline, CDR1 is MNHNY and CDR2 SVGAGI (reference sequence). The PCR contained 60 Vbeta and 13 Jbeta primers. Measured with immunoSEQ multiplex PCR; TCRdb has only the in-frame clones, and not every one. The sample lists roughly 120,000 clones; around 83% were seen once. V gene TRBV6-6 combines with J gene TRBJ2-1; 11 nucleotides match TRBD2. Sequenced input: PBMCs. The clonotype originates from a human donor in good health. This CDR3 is CASSGSGGAVEQFF. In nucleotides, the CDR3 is TGTGCCAGCAGTGGTAGCGGGGGGGCAGTTGAGCAGTTCTTC.